The T cell receptor (beta chain) under discussion was sequenced for a study of blood T cell repertoires in COVID-19. Study in general: Material from acute and convalescent COVID-19 was sourced from the United States, Italy and Spain. PBMCs, B-cell-depleted T cells, or T cells provided the cDNA or gDNA that made up the material.

Some clones are missing from TCRdb's copy, which holds only in-frame ones; the method was immunoSEQ multiplex PCR. This sample carries more than 300,000 clones, approximately 89% of them seen once, and the ten largest clones take less than 3.5%. Looked up from germline, CDR1 is KGHSH and CDR2 is LQKENI. Trimming took off 4 bases at V and 0 bases at J, with 9 bases between the two ends. The CDR3 runs to 15 residues. The sequence came from a woman aged 18-30 years who had recovered from COVID-19. The J gene is TRBJ2-2, the V gene TRBV18; D not resolved. The material sequenced was peripheral blood. CDR3 DNA: TGTGCCAGCTCACGCGTAATTACGAACACCGGGGAGCTGTTTTTT. This translates into CASSRVITNTGELFF.